The entry below describes one T cell receptor (beta chain). Its antigen is not identified. V was clipped by 2 bases and J by 10 bases, with 14 bases between them. Germline CDR1 ENHRY, CDR2 SYGVKD. This CDR3 region has 14 residues. The data are from a study of OX40 agonist ivuxolimab in advanced cancers. Study findings and constraints: Expanded clones were, on average, more numerous among CD8+ T cells than CD4+. Some patients who did not respond also had low normalized T-cell clonal expansion.

Libraries were prepared by immunoSEQ multiplex PCR; TCRdb keeps only in-frame clonotypes and omits some of them. The table lists about 79,000 clones, over 75% of them singletons, with more than 3.5% in the top ten. The J gene is TRBJ1-4, the V gene TRBV10-3; D gene uncertain. This sample comprised CD4+ or CD8+ T cells sorted from blood, obtained in a trial of the OX40 agonist ivuxolimab. This TCR derives from an adult with an advanced solid tumor such as melanoma, head and neck, liver or kidney cancer. The CDR3 protein is CAISEGPPEGKLFF. The DNA of the CDR3 is TGTGCCATCAGTGAGGGGCCGCCCGAGGGAAAACTGTTTTTT.